Sequencing of this T cell receptor beta chain was carried out in a study of blood T cell repertoires in COVID-19. Overall study context: The United States, Italy and Spain were the sources of the acute and convalescent COVID-19 samples. T cells, B-cell-depleted T cells, or PBMCs supplied cDNA or gDNA.

CDR3 length: 16 amino acids. Germline CDR1 is SGDLS and CDR2 is YYNGEE. V lost 3 bases to trimming and J lost 2 bases, with 18 bases between them. The authors' processing: Nucleated cell number was recorded as an estimate derived from reference gene primer amplification. Assay: immunoSEQ multiplex PCR; the TCRdb copy retains only in-frame clones and omits some. V, J and clone size are those of that table, while D and trimming were read from the DNA. Among some 530,000 clones listed, around 85% were seen once. Specimen: peripheral blood. The receptor's source is a human donor in a cohort sampled during active COVID-19. The rearrangement uses TRBV9 and TRBJ2-7; a possible D gene is TRBD2 (7 bases). The CDR3 sequence: CASSGSEERDTYEQYF. The CDR3 region has the DNA TGTGCCAGCAGCGGGTCCGAGGAGCGGGACACCTACGAGCAGTACTTC.